The T cell receptor beta chain under discussion was sequenced for a study of beta chain features in type 1 diabetes. Study in general: About 110 million sorted cells were examined across all samples. Study results and caveats: Whether HLA type affects TCRB rearrangement stayed undetermined in the present work.

Of the isolated RNA, all was reverse transcribed, and so the sequenced material was expressed TCRB transcripts. Assay: immunoSEQ multiplex PCR; the TCRdb copy retains only in-frame clones and omits some. This table has some 150,000 clones, 6.9% appearing once. On this clone itself: No antigen is known for it.

Looked up from germline, CDR1 is LNHDA and CDR2 is SQIVND (reference sequence). V gave up 9 bases and J gave up 7 bases; unmatched junction bases: 13. This CDR3 region has 15 residues. V is TRBV19 and J is TRBJ2-1; 9 bases line up with TRBD2. The sequenced sample consisted of central memory CD4+ T cells from blood. The TCR was taken from a woman in her twenties or thirties in good health. The CDR3 protein is CASRVDAGGFNEQFF. CDR3 nucleotides: TGTGCCAGCCGAGTCGATGCGGGAGGGTTTAATGAGCAGTTCTTC. The full variable domain, in which reference TRBV19 and TRBJ2-1 provide the parts outside the CDR3, is DGGITQSPKYLFRKEGQNVTLSCEQNLNHDAMYWYRQDPGQGLRLIYYSQIVNDFQKGDIAEGYSVSREKKESFPLTVTSAQKNPTAFYLCASRVDAGGFNEQFFGPGTRLTVL.